This T cell receptor beta chain derives from a study of T cells in Graves' hyperthyroidism and ophthalmopathy. It was RNA transcripts that yielded the amplified TCR beta CDR3 regions. First-round RT-PCR of the TCR CDR3 relied on the HTBI primer set. One entry per CDR3 protein results from TCRdb running MiXCR on the multiplex PCR reads. Of approximately 590,000 distinct CDR3 sequences listed, approximately 15% were seen once; the top ten hold around 6.6%. Trimming left V 3 bases short and J 0 bases short, with 6 bases between. This CDR3 region has 14 residues. This clonotype was detected many times. J is TRBJ1-3 and V is TRBV12-3 or TRBV12-4; D uncertain. This receptor was obtained from a young woman with Graves' hyperthyroidism. Input material: blood. CDR3 residues: CASSFVGSGNTIYF. CDR3 nucleotide sequence: TGTGCCAGCAGTTTTGTCGGCTCTGGAAACACCATATATTTT.